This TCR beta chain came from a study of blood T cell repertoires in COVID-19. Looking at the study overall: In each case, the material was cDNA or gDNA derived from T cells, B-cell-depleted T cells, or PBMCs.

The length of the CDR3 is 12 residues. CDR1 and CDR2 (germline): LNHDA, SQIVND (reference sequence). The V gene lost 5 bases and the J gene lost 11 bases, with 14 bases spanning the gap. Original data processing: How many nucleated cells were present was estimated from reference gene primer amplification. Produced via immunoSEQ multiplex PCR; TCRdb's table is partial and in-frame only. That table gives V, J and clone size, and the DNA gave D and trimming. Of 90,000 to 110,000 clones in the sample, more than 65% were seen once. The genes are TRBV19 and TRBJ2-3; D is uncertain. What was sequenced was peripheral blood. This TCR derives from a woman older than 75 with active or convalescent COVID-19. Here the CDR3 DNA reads TGTGCCAGTAGTTTATTGGGTTCGGGGCAGTATTTT. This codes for CASSLLGSGQYF.